Below, 27 T cell receptor beta chains from the same sample are listed, as sequenced in a study of blood T cell repertoires in COVID-19. Sequenced by immunoSEQ multiplex PCR; TCRdb stores in-frame clones only, minus some. Of 120,000 to 150,000 clones in the sample, 85% to 90% were seen once. The source material was peripheral blood. These receptors originate from a human donor in a cohort sampled during active COVID-19.

V usage is TRBV6-5 and J usage is TRBJ2-3; D gene ambiguous. CDR1 MNHEY and CDR2 SVGAGI come from the germline V gene. Trimming took 6 bases from V and 2 from J, leaving 12 bases between them. The CDR3 contains 14 residues. As DNA, the CDR3 is TGTGCCAGCAGGTTGGGCCAGGCCACAGATACGCAGTATTTT. Protein sequence: CASRLGQATDTQYF.

J is TRBJ1-1 and V is TRBV11-1; D is undetermined. Trimming cost V 6 bases and J 6 bases, with 14 bases left between them. Germline CDR1 and CDR2: SGHAT and FQDESV (reference sequence). CDR3 length: 13 amino acids. CDR3 nucleotide sequence: TGTGCCAGCAGGGCCCGGAGAGGCGCTGAAGCTTTCTTT. Translating it yields CASRARRGAEAFF.

The V gene is TRBV28, the J gene TRBJ2-3, with 8 bases aligning to TRBD2. Unmatched junction bases numbered 10, after V lost 8 bases and J lost 3 bases. The CDR3 has 15 residues. Germline V gives CDR1 MDHEN, CDR2 SYDVKM. For the CDR3, the DNA is TGTGCCAGCGACTCAGCGGGAGAAGGAACAGATACGCAGTATTTT. This codes for CASDSAGEGTDTQYF.

The V and J genes are TRBV3-1 (or the pseudogene TRBV3-2) and TRBJ2-7; 9 positions match TRBD2. This CDR3 spans 15 amino acids. V was pared by 6 bases and J by 5 bases, with 11 bases of the junction left unmatched. Germline-derived CDR1 and CDR2 are LGHDT and YNNKEL (reference sequence). CDR3 in amino acids: CASSSAGGVADEQYF. In DNA form, the CDR3 reads TGTGCCAGCAGTTCGGCGGGAGGGGTCGCCGACGAGCAGTACTTC.

The chain uses TRBV7-2 and TRBJ2-2; possible D gene TRBD1, 5 bases. Germline CDR1 SGHTA, CDR2 FQGNSA. V lost 5 bases to trimming and J lost 4 bases, with 11 bases between them. This CDR3 region has 14 residues. CDR3 DNA sequence: TGTGCCAGCAGCGAGGACAAATCCACCGGGGAGCTGTTTTTT. This sequence encodes CASSEDKSTGELFF.

The chain uses TRBV2 and TRBJ2-3; D perhaps matches TRBD2 (5 bases). The CDR3 totals 14 residues. The germline CDR1 and CDR2 sequences are SNHLY and FYNNEI. V shed 6 bases and J shed 0 bases, with 10 bases lying between them. CDR3 in amino acids: CASRDSYSTDTQYF. In nucleotides, the CDR3 is TGTGCCAGCAGGGACTCTTATAGCACAGATACGCAGTATTTT.

V is TRBV4-3 and J is TRBJ2-7, with 9 nucleotides matching TRBD2. This CDR3 has 14 amino acids. Germline V CDR1 and CDR2: LGHNA, YSLEER. With 1 base clipped from V and 2 bases from J, the junction kept 0 bases outside the gene matches. Here the CDR3 DNA reads TGCGCCAGCAGCCAAGTAGCGGGGGCCTACGAGCAGTACTTC. It specifies CASSQVAGAYEQYF.

This clone occurred a few times. This rearrangement joins TRBV2 to TRBJ2-2; 7 nucleotides align to TRBD2. Looked up from germline, CDR1 is SNHLY and CDR2 is FYNNEI. This CDR3 has 15 amino acids. Unmatched junction bases numbered 7, after V lost 5 bases and J lost 4 bases. The CDR3 coding sequence is TGTGCCAGCAGTAGAGCGGGGCAGGGCACCGGGGAGCTGTTTTTT. Translated: CASSRAGQGTGELFF.

The CDR3 sequence: CASSLDAGGNQPQHF. The CDR3 DNA is TGTGCCAGCAGCTTAGATGCGGGAGGCAATCAGCCCCAGCATTTT. This rearrangement joins TRBV11-2 to TRBJ1-5; D not certain. CDR1 and CDR2 from the germline V gene are SGHAT and FQNNGV. Trimming removed 0 bases at V and 2 bases at J, with 8 bases between. The CDR3 totals 15 residues.

The chain employs TRBV4-2 and TRBJ2-1, with TRBD2 matching 8 bases. J lost 9 bases, V lost 0 bases, and 7 bases had no gene match. The CDR3 is 15 residues long. Germline V gene data show CDR1 as LGHNA and CDR2 as YNFKEQ. The CDR3 spells CASSQESGSYGEQFF. The CDR3 region has the DNA TGTGCCAGCAGCCAAGAGAGCGGGAGCTACGGTGAGCAGTTCTTC.

The chain employs TRBV5-6 and TRBJ2-7, with 8 bases lining up with TRBD1. Germline loops: CDR1 SGHDT, CDR2 YYEEEE. V dropped 3 bases and J dropped 2; count of bases not matched to a gene: 16. The CDR3 is made up of 18 amino acids. The CDR3 DNA is TGTGCCAGCAGCTACGGGACAGGATCCGTAAGGTGGGCCTACGAGCAGTACTTC. Translated, it gives CASSYGTGSVRWAYEQYF.

The chain couples TRBV12-5 to TRBJ2-1; 13 bases map to TRBD2. Germline V gene lookup returns CDR1 LGHNT and CDR2 FRNRAP. V was pared by 5 bases and J by 6 bases, with 4 bases of the junction left unmatched. This CDR3 has 15 amino acids. Written as DNA, the CDR3 is TGTGCTAGTGGTGGACTAGCGGGAGTCATCAATGAGCAGTTCTTC. Encoded protein: CASGGLAGVINEQFF.

The V and J genes are TRBV28 and TRBJ2-7; 8 bases agree with TRBD1. CDR1 MDHEN and CDR2 SYDVKM come from the germline V gene. The CDR3 loop spans 15 amino acids. Trimming took 1 base from V and 3 from J; bases not matched to a gene: 5. This CDR3 is CASSLLDRAFYEQYF. DNA for the CDR3: TGTGCCAGCAGTTTATTGGACAGGGCATTCTACGAGCAGTACTTC.

A word on this clone: The same CDR3 arises from other DNA sequences in this sample as well. The chain is built from TRBV2 and TRBJ2-7; D may be TRBD1 (5 bases). Germline CDR1 reads SNHLY; CDR2 reads FYNNEI. This CDR3 is built from 12 residues. Trimming removed 3 bases from V and 3 bases from J, with 6 bases in between. CDR3 sequence reads: CASSDDSYEQYF. CDR3 sequence (DNA): TGTGCCAGCAGTGATGACAGCTACGAGCAGTACTTC.

The V gene is TRBV29-1, the J gene TRBJ1-1; the D gene is possibly TRBD1 (5 bases). Germline V gene data show CDR1 as SQVTM and CDR2 as ANQGSEA. V was clipped by 3 bases and J by 1 base, with 21 bases between them. This CDR3 is 17 amino acids long. CDR3 amino acids: CSVDHQGLLTSNTEAFF. In DNA, the CDR3 is TGCAGCGTTGACCATCAGGGCCTATTAACCTCGAACACTGAAGCTTTCTTT.

The chain recombines TRBV9 with TRBJ1-3; 9 nucleotides line up with TRBD1. CDR3 length equals 15 residues. With V trimmed by 3 bases and J by 6 bases, 7 bases remained unmatched. Germline V CDR1 and CDR2: SGDLS, YYNGEE. The CDR3 spells CASSEPGQGVNTIYF. In DNA form, the CDR3 reads TGTGCCAGCAGCGAACCGGGACAGGGCGTAAACACCATATATTTT.

The chain employs TRBV28 and TRBJ2-5; D call uncertain. The ends were cut back, 5 bases at V and 1 base at J, with 14 bases in the middle. The CDR3 totals 15 residues. Per the germline V gene, CDR1 is MDHEN and CDR2 is SYDVKM. The CDR3 nucleotides are TGTGCCAGCAGTAGCCAGCTAGTCCCCCAAGAGACCCAGTACTTC. This codes for CASSSQLVPQETQYF.

J is TRBJ1-3 and V is TRBV10-2; weak D call: TRBD1 (6 bases). The CDR3 is made up of 14 amino acids. Germline-derived CDR1 and CDR2 are WSHSY and SAAADI. V was cut by 5 bases and J by 3 bases, with 11 bases left in between. This CDR3 reads CASSFGQYGNTIYF. The CDR3 region has the DNA TGCGCCAGCAGTTTTGGACAGTATGGAAACACCATATATTTT.

This chain links TRBV30 with TRBJ2-1; weak D call: TRBD2 (6 bases). The CDR3 runs 14 residues. V lost 6 bases and J lost 7, with 19 bases in between. Germline CDR1 GTSNPN, CDR2 SVGIG (reference sequence). CDR3 sequence reads: CACTRAGLGNEQFF. The CDR3 region has the DNA TGTGCCTGTACCCGAGCGGGTCTAGGGAATGAGCAGTTCTTC.

The chain employs TRBV2 and TRBJ2-4; tentative D call: TRBD2 (5 bases). Germline CDR1 and CDR2: SNHLY and FYNNEI. The CDR3 spans 12 residues. V was shortened by 9 bases and J by 7 bases, with 13 bases between the two germline ends. The CDR3 DNA is TGTGCCAGACGGGAATGGAGTAACATTCAGTACTTC. Protein: CARREWSNIQYF.

This sequence joins TRBV4-1 and TRBJ1-5; 7 bases are a match to TRBD1. Germline V gene data show CDR1 as MGHRA and CDR2 as YSYEKL. V gave up 3 bases and J gave up 7 bases; unmatched junction bases: 9. The CDR3 covers 15 residues. The CDR3 protein is CASSHPDREGQPQHF. CDR3 bases: TGCGCCAGCAGCCACCCCGACAGGGAAGGGCAGCCCCAGCATTTT.

The chain couples TRBV13 to TRBJ2-7; 8 positions agree with TRBD2. The CDR3 runs 17 residues. The V gene end was trimmed by 0 bases and the J gene end by 0 bases; junction bases not matched to a gene: 7. Germline CDR1 and CDR2: PRHDT and FYEKMQ (reference sequence). The CDR3 DNA reads TGTGCCAGCAGCTTAGGGATTAGCGGGGCGCCCTCCTACGAGCAGTACTTC. It yields the protein CASSLGISGAPSYEQYF.

The J gene is TRBJ1-2, the V gene TRBV4-1; a possible D gene is TRBD1 (5 bases). Per germline, CDR1 MGHRA and CDR2 YSYEKL. V was cut by 3 bases and J by 4 bases, with 21 bases left in between. CDR3 length: 17 amino acids. The chain's CDR3 is CASSQDPGNSPLYGYTF. Written as DNA, the CDR3 is TGCGCCAGCAGCCAGGATCCAGGGAATTCCCCCCTCTATGGCTACACCTTC.

This chain joins TRBV28 and TRBJ2-2, with 8 bases lining up with TRBD1. V dropped 6 bases and J dropped 4; count of bases not matched to a gene: 16. CDR1 and CDR2 (germline): MDHEN, SYDVKM. CDR3 length: 18 amino acids. CDR3: CASSPVPPGTGSTGELFF. In nucleotides, the CDR3 is TGTGCCAGCAGCCCTGTCCCTCCCGGGACAGGCTCCACCGGGGAGCTGTTTTTT.

The J gene is TRBJ2-4, the V gene TRBV4-1, with D perhaps TRBD1 (6 bases). The V end lost 4 bases, the J end lost 4 bases, and 14 bases lay between the germline ends. Germline-derived CDR1 and CDR2 are MGHRA and YSYEKL. This CDR3 is built from 15 residues. DNA of the CDR3: TGCGCCAGCAGCCCGGATAGGACAGTTAAAAACATTCAGTACTTC. Its translation: CASSPDRTVKNIQYF.

The chain links TRBV6-2 or TRBV6-3 to TRBJ2-7, with 10 bases identical to TRBD1. This CDR3 has 12 amino acids. Unmatched junction bases numbered 4, after V lost 5 bases and J lost 9 bases. The germline V gene encodes CDR1 MNHEY and CDR2 SVGEGT. The CDR3 reads CASSSRDRGQYF. CDR3 DNA sequence: TGTGCCAGCAGTAGCCGGGACAGGGGGCAGTACTTC.

The chain joins TRBV30 to TRBJ1-2, with D perhaps TRBD1 (6 bases). The germline CDR1 and CDR2 sequences are GTSNPN and SVGIG (reference sequence). The CDR3 covers 15 residues. V was trimmed by 2 bases and J by 1 base, leaving 14 bases between them. In nucleotides, the CDR3 is TGTGCCTGGAGTCCGAGGGGGTTACTTAACTATGGCTACACCTTC. As protein: CAWSPRGLLNYGYTF.